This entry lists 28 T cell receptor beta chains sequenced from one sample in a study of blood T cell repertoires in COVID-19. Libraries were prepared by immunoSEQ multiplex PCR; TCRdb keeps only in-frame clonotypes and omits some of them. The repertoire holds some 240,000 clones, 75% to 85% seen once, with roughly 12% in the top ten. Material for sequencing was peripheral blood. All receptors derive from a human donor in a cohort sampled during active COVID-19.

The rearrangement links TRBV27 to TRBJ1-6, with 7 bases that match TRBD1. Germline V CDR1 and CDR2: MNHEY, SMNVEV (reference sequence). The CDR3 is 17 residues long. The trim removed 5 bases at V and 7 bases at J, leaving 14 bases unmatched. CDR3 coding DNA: TGTGCCAGCAGTACACTCACAGGGGCGGGGGGGAATTCACCCCTCCACTTT. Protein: CASSTLTGAGGNSPLHF.

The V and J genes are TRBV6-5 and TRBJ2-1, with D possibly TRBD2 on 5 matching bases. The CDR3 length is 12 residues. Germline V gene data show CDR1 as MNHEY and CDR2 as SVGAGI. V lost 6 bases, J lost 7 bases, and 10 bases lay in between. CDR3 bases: TGTGCCAGCAGCCTACTAGTAAATGAGCAGTTCTTC. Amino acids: CASSLLVNEQFF.

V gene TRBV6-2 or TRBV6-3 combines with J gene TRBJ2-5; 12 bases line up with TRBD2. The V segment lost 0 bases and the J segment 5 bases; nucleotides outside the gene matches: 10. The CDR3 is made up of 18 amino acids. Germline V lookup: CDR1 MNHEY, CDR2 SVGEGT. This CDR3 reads CASSYSVLAGGLRETQYF. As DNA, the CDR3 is TGTGCCAGCAGTTACTCGGTACTAGCGGGGGGCCTTAGGGAGACCCAGTACTTC.

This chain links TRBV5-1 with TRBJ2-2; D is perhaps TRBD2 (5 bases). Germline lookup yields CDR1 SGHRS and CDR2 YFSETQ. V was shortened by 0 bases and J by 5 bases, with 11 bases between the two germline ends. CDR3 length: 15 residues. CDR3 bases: TGCGCCAGCAGCTTGGTGGTCAGAGGGACCGGGGAGCTGTTTTTT. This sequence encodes CASSLVVRGTGELFF.

CDR3: CSVRKGLRAYEQYF. CDR3 nucleotide sequence: TGCAGCGTGAGGAAGGGGTTAAGGGCCTACGAGCAGTACTTC. This chain connects TRBV29-1 to TRBJ2-7; D possibly corresponds to TRBD1 (5 bases). This CDR3 region has 14 residues. The germline V gene encodes CDR1 SQVTM and CDR2 ANQGSEA. With 6 bases removed from V and 2 bases from J, the gap between germline ends came to 17 bases.

The CDR3 DNA reads as TGTGCCAGCAGTCCGACAGGGGGATATGCCTACGAGCAGTACTTC. Protein: CASSPTGGYAYEQYF. The chain employs TRBV28 and TRBJ2-7; 9 positions agree with TRBD1. V gave up 5 bases and J gave up 2 bases; unmatched junction bases: 7. CDR1 is MDHEN, CDR2 SYDVKM, per germline. This CDR3 region has 15 residues.

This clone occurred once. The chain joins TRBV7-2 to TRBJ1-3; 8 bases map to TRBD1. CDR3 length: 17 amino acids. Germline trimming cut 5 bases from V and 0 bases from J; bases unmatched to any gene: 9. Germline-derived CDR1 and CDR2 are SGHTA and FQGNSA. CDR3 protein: CASSRGDRLTSGNTIYF. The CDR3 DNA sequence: TGTGCCAGCAGCAGAGGGGACAGGTTAACCTCTGGAAACACCATATATTTT.

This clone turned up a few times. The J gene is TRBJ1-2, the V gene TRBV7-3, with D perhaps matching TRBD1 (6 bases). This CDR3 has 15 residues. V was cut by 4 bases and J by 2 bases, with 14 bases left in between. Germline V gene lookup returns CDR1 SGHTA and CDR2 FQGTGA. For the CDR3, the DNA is TGTGCCAGCAGCTCCACAGGGACCTCGAACTATGGCTACACCTTC. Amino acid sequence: CASSSTGTSNYGYTF.

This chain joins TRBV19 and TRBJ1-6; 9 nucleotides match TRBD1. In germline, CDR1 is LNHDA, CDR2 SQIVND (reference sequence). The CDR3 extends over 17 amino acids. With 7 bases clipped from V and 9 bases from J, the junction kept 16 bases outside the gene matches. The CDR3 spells CASTMGQGLAVGSPLHF. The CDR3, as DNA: TGTGCCAGTACCATGGGACAGGGCCTGGCGGTGGGTTCACCCCTCCACTTT.

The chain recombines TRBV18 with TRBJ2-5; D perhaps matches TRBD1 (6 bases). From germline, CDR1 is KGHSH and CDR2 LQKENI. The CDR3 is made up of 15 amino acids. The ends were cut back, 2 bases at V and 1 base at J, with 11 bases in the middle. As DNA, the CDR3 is TGTGCCAGCTCACCAGAAGGGGGAATCCAAGAGACCCAGTACTTC. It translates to CASSPEGGIQETQYF. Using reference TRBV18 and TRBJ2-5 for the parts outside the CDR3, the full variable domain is NAGVMQNPRHLVRRRGQEARLRCSPMKGHSHVYWYRQLPEEGLKFMVYLQKENIIDESGMPKERFSAEFPKEGPSILRIQQVVRGDSAAYFCASSPEGGIQETQYFGPGTRLLVL.

CDR3 loop: CASRLGYGLAQETQYF. The CDR3 DNA is TGTGCAAGTCGCTTAGGCTATGGACTAGCCCAAGAGACCCAGTACTTC. The genes are TRBV12-2 and TRBJ2-5; the table assigns TRBD2, which was not confirmed against the DNA. TRBV12-2 is labeled a pseudogene. This CDR3 region has 16 residues.

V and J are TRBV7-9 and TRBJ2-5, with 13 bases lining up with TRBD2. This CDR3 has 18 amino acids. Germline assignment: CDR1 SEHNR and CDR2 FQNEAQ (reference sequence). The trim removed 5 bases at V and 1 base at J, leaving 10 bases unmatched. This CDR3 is CASSQIGTSGEGQETQYF. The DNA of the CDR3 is TGTGCCAGCAGCCAGATAGGGACTAGCGGGGAGGGCCAAGAGACCCAGTACTTC.

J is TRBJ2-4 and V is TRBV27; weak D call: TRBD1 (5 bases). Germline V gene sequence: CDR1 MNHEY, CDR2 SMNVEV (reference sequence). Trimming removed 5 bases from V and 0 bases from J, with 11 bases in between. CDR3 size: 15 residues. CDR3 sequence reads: CASSPVGVAKNIQYF. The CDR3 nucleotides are TGTGCCAGCAGTCCCGTAGGGGTAGCCAAAAACATTCAGTACTTC.

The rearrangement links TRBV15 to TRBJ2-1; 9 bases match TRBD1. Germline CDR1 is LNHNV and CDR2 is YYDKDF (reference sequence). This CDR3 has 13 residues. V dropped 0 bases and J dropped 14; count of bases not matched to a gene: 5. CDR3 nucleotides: TGTGCCACCAGCAGAGATGGGACAGGGCGTGAGTTCTTC. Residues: CATSRDGTGREFF.

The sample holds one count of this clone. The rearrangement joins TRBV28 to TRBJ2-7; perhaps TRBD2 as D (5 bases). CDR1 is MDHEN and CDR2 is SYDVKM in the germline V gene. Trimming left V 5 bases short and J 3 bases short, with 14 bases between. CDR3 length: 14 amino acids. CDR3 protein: CASSRSGSRYEQYF. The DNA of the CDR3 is TGTGCCAGCAGTCGATCGGGGTCTCGCTACGAGCAGTACTTC.

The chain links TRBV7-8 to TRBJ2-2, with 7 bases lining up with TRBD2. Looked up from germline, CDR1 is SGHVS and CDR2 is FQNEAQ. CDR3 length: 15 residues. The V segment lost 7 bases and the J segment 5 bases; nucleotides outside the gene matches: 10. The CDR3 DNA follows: TGTGCCAGCACCCCCCTTGGGGAGGGAACCGGGGAGCTGTTTTTT. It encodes CASTPLGEGTGELFF.

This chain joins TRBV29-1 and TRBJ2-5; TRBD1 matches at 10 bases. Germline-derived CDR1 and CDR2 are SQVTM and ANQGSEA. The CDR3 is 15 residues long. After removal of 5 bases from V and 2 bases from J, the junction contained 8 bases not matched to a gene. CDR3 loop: CSVSGTGVTQETQYF. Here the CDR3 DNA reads TGCAGCGTTTCCGGGACAGGGGTCACACAAGAGACCCAGTACTTC. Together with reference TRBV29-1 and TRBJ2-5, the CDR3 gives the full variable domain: SAVISQKPSRDICQRGTSLTIQCQVDSQVTMMFWYRQQPGQSLTLIATANQGSEATYESGFVIDKFPISRPNLTFSTLTVSNMSPEDSSIYLCSVSGTGVTQETQYFGPGTRLLVL.

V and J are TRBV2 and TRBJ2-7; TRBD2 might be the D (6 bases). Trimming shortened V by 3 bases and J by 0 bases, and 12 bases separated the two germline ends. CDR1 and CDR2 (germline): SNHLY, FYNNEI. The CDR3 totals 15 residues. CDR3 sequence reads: CASSDLALSSYEQYF. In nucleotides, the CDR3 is TGTGCCAGCAGTGATCTAGCGCTGAGCTCCTACGAGCAGTACTTC.

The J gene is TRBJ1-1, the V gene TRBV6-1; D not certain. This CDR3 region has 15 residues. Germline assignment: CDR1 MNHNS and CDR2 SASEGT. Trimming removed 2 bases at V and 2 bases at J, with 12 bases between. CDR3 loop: CASSELGQTNTEAFF. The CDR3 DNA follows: TGTGCCAGCAGTGAACTGGGCCAGACCAACACTGAAGCTTTCTTT.

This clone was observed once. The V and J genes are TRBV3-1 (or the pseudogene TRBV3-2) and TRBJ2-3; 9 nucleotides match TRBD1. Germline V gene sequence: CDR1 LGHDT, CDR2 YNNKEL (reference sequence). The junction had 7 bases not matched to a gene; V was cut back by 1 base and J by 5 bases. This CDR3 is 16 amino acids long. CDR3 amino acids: CASSQAPGTGLDTQYF. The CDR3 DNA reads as TGTGCCAGCAGCCAAGCCCCCGGGACAGGGCTAGATACGCAGTATTTT.

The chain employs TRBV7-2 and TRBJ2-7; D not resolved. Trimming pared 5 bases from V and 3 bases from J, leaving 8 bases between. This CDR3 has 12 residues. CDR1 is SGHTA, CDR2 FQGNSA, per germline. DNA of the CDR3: TGTGCCAGCAGCGGTGGCCTCTACGAGCAGTACTTC. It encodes CASSGGLYEQYF.

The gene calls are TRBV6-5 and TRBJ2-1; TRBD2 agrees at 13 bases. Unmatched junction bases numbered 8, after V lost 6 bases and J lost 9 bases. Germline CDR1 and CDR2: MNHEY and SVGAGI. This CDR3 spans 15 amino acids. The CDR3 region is CASRPGTSGNTEQFF. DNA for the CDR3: TGTGCCAGCAGACCAGGGACTAGCGGGAACACTGAGCAGTTCTTC.

The CDR3 DNA sequence: TGTGCCAGCAGCTTAGCGCGGGGAAATGAGCAGTTCTTC. It codes for CASSLARGNEQFF. The V and J genes are TRBV7-2 and TRBJ2-1; weak D call: TRBD2 (6 bases). V lost 0 bases to trimming and J lost 7 bases, with 7 bases between them. This CDR3 has 13 residues. Germline V gene sequence: CDR1 SGHTA, CDR2 FQGNSA.

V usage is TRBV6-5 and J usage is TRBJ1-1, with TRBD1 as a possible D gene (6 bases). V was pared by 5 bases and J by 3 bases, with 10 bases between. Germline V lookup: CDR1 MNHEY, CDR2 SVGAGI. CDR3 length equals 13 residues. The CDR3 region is CASSTAGDTEAFF. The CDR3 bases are TGTGCCAGCAGTACGGCAGGGGACACTGAAGCTTTCTTT.

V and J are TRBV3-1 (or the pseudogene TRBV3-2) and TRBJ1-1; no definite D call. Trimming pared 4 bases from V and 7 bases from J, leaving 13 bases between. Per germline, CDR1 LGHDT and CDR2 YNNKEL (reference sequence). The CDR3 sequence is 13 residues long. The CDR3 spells CASSPVSGGEAFF. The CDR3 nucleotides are TGTGCCAGCAGCCCCGTCTCTGGAGGTGAAGCTTTCTTT.

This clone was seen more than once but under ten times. DNA of the CDR3: TGTGCCACCAGTGATGCGAATCAGCCCCAGCATTTT. Translation: CATSDANQPQHF. The rearrangement joins TRBV24-1 to TRBJ1-5; D unresolved. V lost 3 bases, J lost 4 bases, and 3 bases lay in between. The CDR3 covers 12 residues. The germline V gene encodes CDR1 KGHDR and CDR2 SFDVKD.

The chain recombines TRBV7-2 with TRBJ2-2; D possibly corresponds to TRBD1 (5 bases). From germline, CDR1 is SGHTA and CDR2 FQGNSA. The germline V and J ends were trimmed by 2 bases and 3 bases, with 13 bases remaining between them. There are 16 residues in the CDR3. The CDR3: CASSLHRNTYTGELFF. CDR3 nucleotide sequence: TGTGCCAGCAGCTTACACAGGAATACCTACACCGGGGAGCTGTTTTTT.

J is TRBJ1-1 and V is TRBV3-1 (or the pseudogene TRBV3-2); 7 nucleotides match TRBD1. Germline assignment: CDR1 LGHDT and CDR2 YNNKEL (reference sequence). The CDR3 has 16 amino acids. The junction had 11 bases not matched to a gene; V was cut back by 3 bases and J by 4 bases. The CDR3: CASSHGLWAGGTEAFF. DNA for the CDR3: TGTGCCAGCAGCCACGGTCTTTGGGCAGGGGGCACTGAAGCTTTCTTT.